These 6 T cell receptor beta chains originate from one sample sequenced in a study of spatial heterogeneity in lung cancer (dated by TCRdb to about 2019). The library was prepared using 5' RACE. These reads were obtained on a NextSeq 500. Using fastp trimming at Q25 and MiXCR clonotype assembly, TCRdb reanalyzed the public sequencing data and kept in-frame beta chains. Here each entry gathers all rows of one CDR3 protein and keeps the most common genes and DNA. The sample table contains about 95,000 distinct CDR3 sequences; only one count was recorded for roughly 8.7% of them. Clones ranked in the top ten supply 6.9% of the sample. The time point label, as the study defines it: sample taken at primary tumor resection. Without any cell sorting, TCR sequencing was performed on whole RNA extracted either from tumor and nontumor lung tissue or from cryopreserved PBMC samples. Material: PBMCs, obtained at surgery. These receptors were taken from a male donor with early-stage non-small cell lung cancer.

The table lists this clonotype with a few counts. The chain combines TRBV5-4 with TRBJ2-5; 8 bases map to TRBD1. CDR1 is SGHNT, CDR2 YYREEE, per germline (reference sequence). The CDR3 extends over 15 amino acids. V trimming: 4 bases; J trimming: 1 base; junction bases outside the gene matches: 6. CDR3 in amino acids: CASSPSTGGQETQYF. CDR3 sequence (DNA): TGTGCCAGCAGCCCTAGTACAGGGGGCCAAGAGACCCAGTACTTC.

The chain links TRBV29-1 to TRBJ1-4, with 7 bases that match TRBD1. Trimming took 4 bases from V and 8 from J; bases not matched to a gene: 13. The germline V gene has CDR1 SQVTM and CDR2 ANQGSEA. The CDR3 is 15 amino acids. CDR3 bases: TGCAGCGTTGGAGAACAGGGGACCTCTCTGGAAAAACTGTTTTTT. Encoded protein: CSVGEQGTSLEKLFF.

This clonotype has at least ten counts. This sequence joins TRBV9 and TRBJ2-3; 10 nucleotides agree with TRBD2. This CDR3 is built from 16 residues. The V gene end was trimmed by 0 bases and the J gene end by 3 bases; junction bases not matched to a gene: 4. Per germline, CDR1 SGDLS and CDR2 YYNGEE. The CDR3 sequence: CASSVAPSGRTDTQYF. CDR3 bases: TGTGCCAGCAGCGTAGCTCCTAGCGGGAGAACAGATACGCAGTATTTT.

Many counts were recorded for this clonotype. The rearrangement uses TRBV24-1 and TRBJ2-2; the match to TRBD2 covers 8 bases. Germline lookup yields CDR1 KGHDR and CDR2 SFDVKD. The length of the CDR3 is 16 residues. The J segment lost 5 bases and the V segment lost 5 bases, leaving 9 bases of the junction unmatched. This chain's CDR3 is CATSALAGGSTGELFF. The CDR3 DNA sequence: TGTGCCACCAGTGCCCTGGCGGGAGGATCGACCGGGGAGCTGTTTTTT.

There are many counts of this clonotype. The V call is TRBV6-2 or TRBV6-3, the J call TRBJ2-5; D is ambiguous. Germline loops: CDR1 MNHEY, CDR2 SVGEGT. Trimming cost V 7 bases and J 1 base, with 7 bases left between them. The CDR3 is made up of 12 amino acids. The CDR3: CASTLPQETQYF. CDR3 DNA: TGTGCCAGCACCCTCCCCCAAGAGACCCAGTACTTC.

The V gene is TRBV12-3 or TRBV12-4, the J gene TRBJ2-1, with D possibly TRBD1 on 6 matching bases. V lost 6 bases and J lost 9, with 18 bases in between. CDR3 length: 14 residues. CDR3 in amino acids: CASRVGASLGEQFF. In DNA, the CDR3 is TGTGCCAGCAGAGTGGGGGCCTCATTGGGTGAGCAGTTCTTC.